The 14 T cell receptor beta chains listed next were all sequenced from one sample in a study of graft-versus-host responses after intestinal transplantation. These receptors lack a known antigen. Measured with immunoSEQ multiplex PCR; TCRdb has only the in-frame clones, and not every one. Found here are tens of thousands of clones, about 90% of them singletons; the top ten hold 2.5%. This specimen consisted of unstimulated CD8+ T cells sorted from spleen or lymph node cells, obtained before intestinal transplant. These receptors originate from a human donor who received an intestinal transplant.

The chain links TRBV6-5 to TRBJ1-6; TRBD1 matches at 8 bases. With 6 bases clipped from V and 7 bases from J, the junction kept 8 bases outside the gene matches. The CDR3 covers 15 residues. Germline V lookup: CDR1 MNHEY, CDR2 SVGAGI. The CDR3 loop is CASRPGQGLNSPLHF. CDR3 nucleotides: TGTGCCAGCAGGCCCGGACAGGGACTAAATTCACCCCTCCACTTT.

The V call is TRBV7-8, the J call TRBJ2-2, with 11 bases aligning to TRBD1. Germline lookup yields CDR1 SGHVS and CDR2 FQNEAQ. CDR3 length: 14 residues. V shed 5 bases, J shed 6 bases, and the junction held 2 bases outside the gene matches. CDR3 nucleotide sequence: TGTGCCAGCAGCGCGGGACAGGGGGCCGGGGAGCTGTTTTTT. Its translation is CASSAGQGAGELFF.

The chain has TRBV29-1 and TRBJ2-5, with 7 bases matching TRBD2. V dropped 2 bases and J dropped 2; count of bases not matched to a gene: 11. The CDR3 extends over 16 amino acids. Germline CDR1 and CDR2: SQVTM and ANQGSEA. The CDR3 sequence is CSVERREDPAQETQYF. The CDR3 bases are TGCAGCGTTGAAAGACGGGAGGACCCAGCGCAAGAGACCCAGTACTTC.

The chain joins TRBV5-1 to TRBJ2-7; the match to TRBD1 covers 10 bases. Germline V CDR1 and CDR2: SGHRS, YFSETQ. The CDR3 is 15 amino acids. J lost 2 bases, V lost 0 bases, and 2 bases had no gene match. CDR3 loop: CASSLADRGTYEQYF. In DNA form, the CDR3 reads TGCGCCAGCAGCTTGGCGGACAGGGGGACCTACGAGCAGTACTTC.

J is TRBJ1-1 and V is TRBV5-1; 9 positions agree with TRBD1. V shed 4 bases and J 6 bases; nucleotides not matched to a gene: 7. This CDR3 has 14 amino acids. Per germline, CDR1 SGHRS and CDR2 YFSETQ. The CDR3 is CASSGDRVTPEAFF. DNA of the CDR3: TGCGCCAGCAGCGGGGACAGGGTGACCCCTGAAGCTTTCTTT.

The chain employs TRBV5-1 and TRBJ2-1; the match to TRBD2 covers 7 bases. The germline gives CDR1 SGHRS, CDR2 YFSETQ. Losses at the gene ends were 2 bases for V and 3 bases for J; bases not matched to a gene: 17. This CDR3 is 19 amino acids long. The CDR3 is CASSLGAPPLSGGYNEQFF. DNA of the CDR3: TGCGCCAGCAGCTTAGGGGCACCCCCCTTGTCGGGGGGCTACAATGAGCAGTTCTTC. Filled out from reference TRBV5-1 and TRBJ2-1, the complete variable domain reads KAGVTQTPRYLIKTRGQQVTLSCSPISGHRSVSWYQQTPGQGLQFLFEYFSETQRNKGNFPGRFSGRQFSNSRSEMNVSTLELGDSALYLCASSLGAPPLSGGYNEQFFGPGTRLTVL.

The gene calls are TRBV13 and TRBJ2-1, with unresolved D. The V gene lost 5 bases and the J gene lost 6 bases, with 14 bases spanning the gap. CDR3 length equals 14 residues. Germline-derived CDR1 and CDR2 are PRHDT and FYEKMQ (reference sequence). The CDR3 region is CASSPDPSPNEQFF. The CDR3 DNA follows: TGTGCCAGCAGCCCAGACCCTAGTCCCAATGAGCAGTTCTTC.

The chain combines TRBV27 with TRBJ2-2, with 8 bases aligning to TRBD1. From germline, CDR1 is MNHEY and CDR2 SMNVEV (reference sequence). The CDR3 sequence is 16 residues long. V lost 2 bases, J lost 6 bases, and 8 bases stayed unmatched. CDR3 nucleotides: TGTGCCAGCAGTTTAGGTCCAGCGACAGGGGCCGGGGAGCTGTTTTTT. This encodes CASSLGPATGAGELFF.

J is TRBJ2-2 and V is TRBV9; D might be TRBD1 (5 bases). Germline loops: CDR1 SGDLS, CDR2 YYNGEE. V dropped 2 bases and J dropped 6 bases, with 17 bases sitting between them. This CDR3 has 16 amino acids. The CDR3 nucleotides are TGTGCCAGCAGCGTCGACAGTACCTCACGGTCCGGGGAGCTGTTTTTT. As protein: CASSVDSTSRSGELFF.

The chain uses TRBV27 and TRBJ2-7; TRBD1 matches 7 bases. Per germline, CDR1 MNHEY and CDR2 SMNVEV (reference sequence). The CDR3 is made up of 14 amino acids. After removal of 6 bases from V and 5 bases from J, the junction contained 10 bases not matched to a gene. CDR3 residues: CASSPRDRAHEQYF. CDR3 DNA sequence: TGTGCCAGCAGCCCCCGAGACAGGGCCCACGAGCAGTACTTC.

The chain has TRBV4-1 and TRBJ1-2; 7 bases are a match to TRBD1. The V gene end was trimmed by 4 bases and the J gene end by 7 bases; junction bases not matched to a gene: 9. The CDR3 is 14 residues long. The germline CDR1 and CDR2 sequences are MGHRA and YSYEKL. CDR3: CASSRVGTAGGYTF. The CDR3 DNA is TGCGCCAGCAGCCGGGTCGGGACAGCGGGTGGCTACACCTTC.

Only one count was recorded for this clone. This chain links TRBV27 with TRBJ2-3; TRBD2 is a possible D gene (6 bases). With 3 bases removed from V and 0 bases from J, the gap between germline ends came to 10 bases. CDR1 and CDR2 from the germline V gene are MNHEY and SMNVEV (reference sequence). This CDR3 contains 15 residues. As DNA, the CDR3 is TGTGCCAGCAGTTTCGGGACTTCTAGCACAGATACGCAGTATTTT. This gives the protein CASSFGTSSTDTQYF.

V usage is TRBV5-6 and J usage is TRBJ2-2; perhaps TRBD2 as D (5 bases). The CDR3 length is 16 residues. The V gene lost 4 bases and the J gene lost 3 bases, with 16 bases spanning the gap. CDR1 is SGHDT and CDR2 is YYEEEE in the germline V gene. DNA for the CDR3: TGTGCCAGCAGCCCCGGACGGGGTGTCCACACCGGGGAGCTGTTTTTT. Residues: CASSPGRGVHTGELFF.

The V call is TRBV11-2, the J call TRBJ2-7, with 9 nucleotides matching TRBD1. The V gene's germline CDR1 is SGHAT and CDR2 FQNNGV. V trimming: 5 bases; J trimming: 3 bases; junction bases outside the gene matches: 8. The CDR3 extends over 15 amino acids. This CDR3 is CASSPWTGEHYEQYF. Here the CDR3 DNA reads TGTGCCAGCAGCCCATGGACAGGGGAGCACTACGAGCAGTACTTC.